The source of this T cell receptor beta chain is a study of control samples from healthy donors and cancer patients. Germline CDR1 reads MGHRA; CDR2 reads YSYEKL. The CDR3 has 15 residues. The junction had 9 bases not matched to a gene; V was cut back by 7 bases and J by 4 bases. Libraries were prepared by immunoSEQ multiplex PCR; TCRdb keeps only in-frame clonotypes and omits some of them. This sample has hundreds of thousands of clones, with 80% to 95% found just once. Sequencing used PBMCs. This clonotype was sampled from a man aged 35 to 55 with head and neck cancer. V and J are TRBV4-1 and TRBJ1-2, with 10 positions matching TRBD1. CDR3 nucleotides: TGCGCCAGCAAGGAGGGGACAGGGGCCCCCTATGGCTACACCTTC. Residues: CASKEGTGAPYGYTF.